The 8 T cell receptor beta chains in this list originate from one sample, sequenced in a study of regulatory T cells in long-lasting Graves disease. The TCR beta library used iRepertoire HTBI primers with Arm-PCR amplification of CDR3. TCRdb processed the multiplex PCR reads anew with MiXCR; each CDR3 protein has one entry. The data show hundreds of thousands of distinct CDR3 sequences, with roughly 15% seen just once and around a sixth held by the top ten. The time point here: newly diagnosed GD, antithyroid drugs for less than 3 months. RNA extracted from PBMCs served as the sequencing template. This same sample was also taken into another study, of T cells in Graves' hyperthyroidism and ophthalmopathy.

The sequencing used peripheral blood mononuclear cells (PBMCs), collected at new diagnosis, from a patient treated with antithyroid drugs. These receptors all come from a woman in her twenties or thirties with Graves disease.

This clonotype was counted only a few times. The V call is TRBV3-1, the J call TRBJ2-7; D is unclear. The V end lost 0 bases, the J end lost 2 bases, and 14 bases lay between the germline ends. Germline loops: CDR1 LGHDT, CDR2 YNNKEL (reference sequence). The CDR3 is 16 amino acids. The CDR3: CASSQDRWDLPYEQYF. CDR3 nucleotide sequence: TGTGCCAGCAGCCAAGATCGTTGGGATCTCCCCTACGAGCAGTACTTC.

This clonotype was seen more than once but under ten times. The chain recombines TRBV29-1 with TRBJ2-5; 9 bases align to TRBD1. V lost 4 bases and J lost 5; bases outside the gene matches: 17. CDR3 size: 17 residues. Germline lookup yields CDR1 SQVTM and CDR2 ANQGSEA. CDR3: CSVGGGLTGTGTETQYF. Here the CDR3 DNA reads TGCAGCGTTGGGGGAGGCCTCACCGGGACAGGGACGGAGACCCAGTACTTC.

Comment on this clonotype: A single base separates this from a much larger clone, so it may be a read error. This sequence joins TRBV20-1 and TRBJ2-1; 7 nucleotides align to TRBD1. Germline CDR1 DFQATT, CDR2 SNEGSKA (reference sequence). The CDR3 spans 14 residues. Unmatched junction bases numbered 15, after V lost 6 bases and J lost 10 bases. CDR3 in DNA: TGCAGTGCCTCAAGACAGGGCAGCTCCTACGAGCAGTTCTTC. Translating it yields CSASRQGSSYEQFF.

This clonotype was counted many times. This chain links TRBV20-1 with TRBJ2-3; 7 bases line up with TRBD1. This CDR3 is built from 14 residues. Germline assignment: CDR1 DFQATT and CDR2 SNEGSKA (reference sequence). The V and J ends lost 3 bases and 4 bases, in that order; junction bases with no gene match: 7. Here the CDR3 DNA reads TGCAGTGCTAGGGACAGGACAAGGGCAGATACGCAGTATTTT. It yields the protein CSARDRTRADTQYF.

In its sample, this clonotype was seen many times. This sequence joins TRBV12-3 or TRBV12-4 and TRBJ2-5; TRBD2 is a possible D gene (6 bases). This CDR3 spans 15 amino acids. V lost 2 bases and J 2 bases, leaving 12 bases between the germline ends. The chain's CDR3 is CASSLTLAPQETQYF. The CDR3 DNA is TGTGCCAGCAGTTTAACTCTAGCGCCTCAAGAGACCCAGTACTTC.

The genes are TRBV20-1 and TRBJ2-1; D is perhaps TRBD1 or TRBD2 (5 bases each). Germline values: CDR1 DFQATT, CDR2 SNEGSKA (reference sequence). V dropped 1 base and J dropped 12 bases, with 22 bases sitting between them. This CDR3 comprises 15 residues. The DNA for the CDR3 is TGCAGTGCTAGAGTTCAGACGGGACCCCCGGCTGGGCAGTTCTTC. Translated: CSARVQTGPPAGQFF.

Many counts were recorded for this clonotype. CDR3 in DNA: TGTGCCAGCAGCCAAGCTCAGGCGGCGGGTACGCAGTATTTT. This encodes CASSQAQAAGTQYF. The chain carries TRBV3-1 and TRBJ2-3; D is possibly TRBD2 (5 bases). CDR1 is LGHDT and CDR2 is YNNKEL in the germline V gene (reference sequence). This CDR3 comprises 14 residues. V dropped 1 base and J dropped 8 bases, with 13 bases sitting between them.

This chain links TRBV27 with TRBJ2-2; D perhaps matches TRBD1 (6 bases). The CDR3 has 14 amino acids. Germline V gene data show CDR1 as MNHEY and CDR2 as SMNVEV (reference sequence). Trimming left V 3 bases short and J 3 bases short, with 8 bases between. The chain's CDR3 is CASSLDSYTGELFF. The CDR3 coding sequence is TGTGCCAGCAGTTTGGACAGCTACACCGGGGAGCTGTTTTTT.